This T cell receptor (beta chain) derives from a study of cytotoxic CD8 clonotypes in ibrutinib-treated CLL. Study-wide background: Samples had a mean of around 230,000 productive templates and roughly 90,000 productive rearrangements. General observations from the study: Clonality went higher at ibrutinib response and then dropped back toward baseline at progression.

The table came from immunoSEQ multiplex PCR; TCRdb's copy has only in-frame clones and leaves some out. Of 140,000 to 150,000 clones listed, 76% are singletons. Of note for this clone: Its antigen is unknown.

Germline V lookup: CDR1 MGHRA, CDR2 YSYEKL. Trimming cost V 0 bases and J 6 bases, with 21 bases left between them. The CDR3 totals 17 residues. The V and J genes are TRBV4-1 and TRBJ2-7, with D possibly being TRBD1 or TRBD2 (5 bases each). This TCR came from a human donor with chronic lymphocytic leukemia. Sequences were derived from PBMCs, sampled after 24 months of ibrutinib treatment. CDR3 sequence (DNA): TGCGCCAGCAGCCAAGAGTGTGAGCGGCCGGGTGGGGGCGAGCAGTACTTC. It is translated as CASSQECERPGGGEQYF.